This T cell receptor (beta chain) appears in the sequencing data of a study of control samples from healthy donors and cancer patients. Method: immunoSEQ multiplex PCR; TCRdb's copy keeps in-frame clones and lacks some. The repertoire has approximately 150,000 clones, 91% of them found once; the top ten carry roughly 3.1%. J gave up 4 bases and V 5 bases, and 8 bases lay outside the gene matches. Germline CDR1 is SGHRS and CDR2 is YFSETQ. The CDR3 contains 16 residues. The receptor's source is a man under 40 in good health. The sample consisted of blood. This chain joins TRBV5-1 and TRBJ2-1; the match to TRBD2 covers 11 bases. This CDR3 reads CASRPNPSGGYNEQFF. The CDR3 nucleotides read TGCGCCAGCAGACCAAATCCTAGCGGGGGGTACAATGAGCAGTTCTTC.